A single sample is the source of the 17 T cell receptor beta chains below, sequenced in a study of metastatic and nonmetastatic thyroid tumors. No patient had received any treatment before thyroid surgery. TCRdb re-analyzed the PCR reads using MiXCR. The sample shows 35,000 to 45,000 clones, around an eighth of them seen only once. Sequenced sample: blood. These receptors came from a male donor with papillary thyroid cancer or a benign thyroid nodule (not recorded which). Some clones in this sample may be carry-over from other donors' samples.

This clone has only a few counts. This rearrangement joins TRBV6-1 to TRBJ1-2; D gene unclear. The germline V and J ends were trimmed by 7 bases and 7 bases, with 19 bases remaining between them. Germline CDR1 and CDR2: MNHNS and SASEGT. CDR3 length equals 14 residues. In DNA form, the CDR3 reads TGTGCCAGCACCGAAGGCCCGGAGGGCGGTGGCTACACCTTC. Translation gives CASTEGPEGGGYTF.

Judged by abundance, this clone is medium-sized. The chain combines TRBV6-2 or TRBV6-3 with TRBJ1-2, with 7 bases that match TRBD1. Per germline, CDR1 MNHEY and CDR2 SVGEGT. The CDR3 spans 14 residues. The V segment lost 6 bases and the J segment 4 bases; nucleotides outside the gene matches: 8. The DNA for the CDR3 is TGTGCCAGCAGCCAGGGGGGGGGCAGCTATGGCTACACCTTC. Protein sequence: CASSQGGGSYGYTF.

At least ten counts were recorded for this clone. The V and J genes are TRBV6-1 and TRBJ2-2; TRBD1 agrees at 8 bases. Trimming cost V 5 bases and J 5 bases; bases outside gene matches: 7. The CDR3 length is 15 residues. The germline V gene has CDR1 MNHNS and CDR2 SASEGT. The CDR3 DNA sequence: TGTGCCAGCAGTTTGACAGGGGTTCGAACCGGGGAGCTGTTTTTT. It yields the protein CASSLTGVRTGELFF.

This clone was detected ten times or more. The CDR3 DNA reads as TGCAGCGTAGGGGACAACTCCTACGAGCAGTACTTC. Translation gives CSVGDNSYEQYF. The chain combines TRBV29-1 with TRBJ2-7, with D perhaps matching TRBD1 (6 bases). The germline V and J ends were trimmed by 6 bases and 0 bases, with 9 bases remaining between them. This CDR3 region has 12 residues. The germline V gene has CDR1 SQVTM and CDR2 ANQGSEA.

Of note for this clone: One base away lies a much larger clone, so this may be a sequencing read error. This chain connects TRBV7-2 to TRBJ1-5; D remains unclear. The V gene lost 1 base and the J gene lost 9 bases, with 10 bases spanning the gap. Looked up from germline, CDR1 is SGHTA and CDR2 is FQGNSA. CDR3 length equals 13 residues. As DNA, the CDR3 is TGTGCCAGCAGCTTAGACGGAGGTCGGCCCCAGCATTTT. It specifies CASSLDGGRPQHF.

This clone was detected ten times or more. V and J are TRBV6-1 and TRBJ2-7; 10 bases map to TRBD1. The CDR3 runs to 13 residues. The germline V gene encodes CDR1 MNHNS and CDR2 SASEGT. V was pared by 6 bases and J by 6 bases, with 5 bases of the junction left unmatched. CDR3 amino acids: CASRPGQGLEQYF. CDR3 DNA: TGTGCCAGCAGACCGGGACAGGGGCTCGAGCAGTACTTC.

V and J are TRBV5-6 and TRBJ1-1; no reliable D call. The germline gives CDR1 SGHDT, CDR2 YYEEEE. This CDR3 is built from 13 residues. The ends were cut back, 2 bases at V and 0 bases at J, with 5 bases in the middle. CDR3 nucleotides: TGTGCCAGCAGCTTAGTGATGAACACTGAAGCTTTCTTT. Its protein product is CASSLVMNTEAFF.

In this sample, this clone turned up many times. The chain couples TRBV14 to TRBJ1-6; 11 bases fit TRBD1. There are 15 residues in the CDR3. The J segment lost 9 bases and the V segment lost 3 bases, leaving 4 bases of the junction unmatched. Germline loops: CDR1 SGHDN, CDR2 FVKESK. In nucleotides, the CDR3 is TGTGCCAGCAGCCAGAGGACAGGGGGCCTTTCACCCCTCCACTTT. The encoded protein is CASSQRTGGLSPLHF.

V and J are TRBV5-1 and TRBJ2-1; D ambiguous. Germline V gene data show CDR1 as SGHRS and CDR2 as YFSETQ. Trimming took off 9 bases at V and 0 bases at J, with 13 bases between the two ends. The CDR3 spans 14 residues. CDR3 loop: CATKTWSSYNEQFF. The CDR3 nucleotides are TGCGCCACCAAGACATGGTCCTCCTACAATGAGCAGTTCTTC.

The sample holds many counts of this clone. The chain joins TRBV14 to TRBJ2-3; possibly TRBD1 for D (7 bases). CDR1 is SGHDN and CDR2 is FVKESK in the germline V gene. V was pared by 4 bases and J by 8 bases, with 16 bases between. The CDR3 is 14 amino acids. The CDR3 region is CASSPTGVGGTQYF. In nucleotides, the CDR3 is TGTGCCAGCAGCCCCACAGGGGTCGGGGGTACGCAGTATTTT.

In this sample, this clone turned up many times. The chain uses TRBV7-2 and TRBJ1-6; TRBD1 might be the D (6 bases). The CDR3 sequence is 15 residues long. Trimming pared 2 bases from V and 5 bases from J, leaving 10 bases between. Germline V lookup: CDR1 SGHTA, CDR2 FQGNSA. Here the CDR3 DNA reads TGTGCCAGCAGCTTACGGGGGCCCCATAATTCACCCCTCCACTTT. Protein: CASSLRGPHNSPLHF.

The chain's CDR3 is CASRGGGGLGSPLHF. CDR3 bases: TGTGCCAGCAGAGGGGGGGGAGGCCTAGGATCACCCCTCCACTTT. The chain links TRBV7-8 to TRBJ1-6; TRBD1 might be the D (6 bases). Trimming removed 6 bases at V and 10 bases at J, with 19 bases between. Germline assignment: CDR1 SGHVS and CDR2 FQNEAQ. This CDR3 has 15 residues.

This clone was observed many times. The chain couples TRBV10-2 to TRBJ1-6; no clear D. The germline V gene encodes CDR1 WSHSY and CDR2 SAAADI. There are 13 residues in the CDR3. The germline V and J ends were trimmed by 2 bases and 10 bases, with 9 bases remaining between them. The CDR3 reads CASSERRESPLHF. The CDR3 nucleotides read TGCGCCAGCAGTGAGCGACGGGAGTCACCCCTCCACTTT.

CDR3 residues: CASSRGDRGADQPQHF. The CDR3 coding sequence is TGTGCCAGCTCACGAGGGGACAGGGGAGCGGATCAGCCCCAGCATTTT. This chain joins TRBV18 and TRBJ1-5, with 10 bases aligning to TRBD1. Germline CDR1 reads KGHSH; CDR2 reads LQKENI. The CDR3 has 16 amino acids. V lost 4 bases, J lost 5 bases, and 8 bases stayed unmatched.

Many counts were recorded for this clone. The chain recombines TRBV3-1 with TRBJ2-7; no clear D gene. V was trimmed by 3 bases and J by 0 bases, leaving 30 bases between them. Per the germline V gene, CDR1 is LGHDT and CDR2 is YNNKEL (reference sequence). This CDR3 contains 21 residues. The CDR3 region is CASSQLVWPPTRHGSSYEQYF. The CDR3 DNA is TGTGCCAGCAGCCAGCTCGTTTGGCCTCCTACCAGACATGGAAGCTCCTACGAGCAGTACTTC.

As concerns this clone: Given a much more abundant clone one base away, this may be a read error. This chain uses TRBV11-1 with TRBJ2-5; D is ambiguous. The CDR3 is 14 residues long. Trimming removed 4 bases from V and 5 bases from J, with 14 bases in between. The germline gives CDR1 SGHAT, CDR2 FQDESV (reference sequence). CDR3 residues: CASSSHSYSETQYF. CDR3 nucleotides: TGTGCCAGCAGCTCACACAGTTATTCGGAGACCCAGTACTTC.

There are many counts of this clone. The V gene is TRBV6-1, the J gene TRBJ1-6; D not resolved. The germline V and J ends were trimmed by 6 bases and 10 bases, with 19 bases remaining between them. CDR3 size: 15 residues. Germline V CDR1 and CDR2: MNHNS, SASEGT. CDR3 coding DNA: TGTGCCAGCAGAGCCCCTGATAGCCTTAGCTCACCCCTCCACTTT. This gives the protein CASRAPDSLSSPLHF.